A selection of T cell receptor beta chains follows, all from one sample in a study of OX40 agonist ivuxolimab in advanced cancers. Generated by immunoSEQ multiplex PCR, the TCRdb table keeps only in-frame clones and is missing some. The sample contains about 55,000 clones, 70% to 90% of which appear only once. The specimen was CD4+ or CD8+ T cells sorted from blood, collected in a trial of the OX40 agonist ivuxolimab. Receptors originate from an adult with an advanced solid tumor such as melanoma, head and neck, liver or kidney cancer. CDR3s include the opening cysteine and the closing phenylalanine or tryptophan.

TRBV7-3,CASSFDGSYNEQFF
TRBV9,CASSKWDSSSYNSPLHF
TRBV13,CALKSLRNTGELFF
TRBV4-3,CASSRWTAQSPEAFF
TRBV7-9,CASSLSIVETQYF
TRBV6-5,CASTDEVDTEAFF
TRBV5-6,CASSLAERISTDTQYF
TRBV27,CATVGDTQYF
TRBV28,CASNTLRFYGYTF
TRBV6-4,CASIYNGTGSADTQYF
TRBV4-3,CASSHRVRSHEQFF
TRBV27,CASSSPGQGYNEQFF
TRBV4-1,CASSHRTVQETQYF
TRBV4-1,CASSLRGHSFNTDTQYF
TRBV6-6,CASSYSEGDYGYTF
TRBV7-9,CASSLTVNTEAFF
TRBV7-6,CASSLGTGLTEAFF